This TCR beta chain appears in the sequencing data of a study of T cell responses to AZD1222 COVID-19 vaccine. The study's findings and limits: In all cases, repertoires were sampled only after the peak T cell response. Mostly white British, mostly female donors; authors suggested clonal diversity may be underestimated.

Looked up from germline, CDR1 is SEHNR and CDR2 is FQNEAQ (reference sequence). This CDR3 is built from 12 residues. V was clipped by 5 bases and J by 11 bases, with 15 bases between them. Clones were sequenced by immunoSEQ multiplex PCR, and TCRdb holds only the in-frame ones, with some missing. The data contain approximately 110,000 clones, roughly 87% of them singletons. Worth noting for this clone: Its antigen remains unidentified.

The receptor was derived from an adult in good health. The starting material was peripheral blood, obtained on day 0 of AZD1222 vaccination. The chain is built from TRBV7-9 and TRBJ1-2; D unresolved. In DNA form, the CDR3 reads TGTGCCAGCAGCCCCCCGGACGGGCCTTACACCTTC. Translating it yields CASSPPDGPYTF.